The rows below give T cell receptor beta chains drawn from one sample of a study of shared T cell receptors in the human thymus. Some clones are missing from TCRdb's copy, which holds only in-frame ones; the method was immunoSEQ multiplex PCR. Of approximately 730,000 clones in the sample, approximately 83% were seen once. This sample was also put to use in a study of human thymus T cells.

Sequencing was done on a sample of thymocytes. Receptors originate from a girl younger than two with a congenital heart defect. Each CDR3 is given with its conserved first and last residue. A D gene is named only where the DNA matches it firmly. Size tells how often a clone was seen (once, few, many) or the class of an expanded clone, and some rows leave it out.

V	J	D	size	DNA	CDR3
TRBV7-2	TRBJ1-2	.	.	TGTGCCAGCAGCTTATCTTCAGGGGCCTATGGCTACACCTTC	CASSLSSGAYGYTF
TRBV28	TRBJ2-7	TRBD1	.	TGTGCCAGCAGCTCGAGGACCCCAGGGGGATTTGGCTACGAGCAGTACTTC	CASSSRTPGGFGYEQYF
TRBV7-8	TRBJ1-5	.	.	TGTGCCAGCAGCTTAGATCGGGGACACGGCAATCAGCCCCAGCATTTT	CASSLDRGHGNQPQHF
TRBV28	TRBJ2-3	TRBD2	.	TGTGCCAGCAGTTTGGTTGCCCCTAGCGGGCCTTACACAGATACGCAGTATTTT	CASSLVAPSGPYTDTQYF
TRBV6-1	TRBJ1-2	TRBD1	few	TGTGCCAGCAAGGGGGACAGAACCTTCGGCTACACCTTC	CASKGDRTFGYTF
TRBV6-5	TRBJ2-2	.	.	TGTGCCAGCAGACGCGACAGGCATTACACCGGGGAGCTGTTTTTT	CASRRDRHYTGELFF
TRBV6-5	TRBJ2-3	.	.	TGTGCCAGCAGCGGGGGATCCACAGATACGCAGTATTTT	CASSGGSTDTQYF
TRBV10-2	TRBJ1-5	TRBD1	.	TGCGCCAGCAGTGAGGCAACAGGGGTTAGCAATCAGCCCCAGCATTTT	CASSEATGVSNQPQHF
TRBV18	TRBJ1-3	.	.	TGTGCCAGCTCGTCGACAGGACCCTCTGGAAACACCATATATTTT	CASSSTGPSGNTIYF
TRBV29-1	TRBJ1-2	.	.	TGCAGCGTTGAAGATAGGCAGGCGGGCTATGGCTACACCTTC	CSVEDRQAGYGYTF
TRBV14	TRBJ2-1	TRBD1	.	TGTGCCAGCAGCCAAGTGGGGGACAGGGGGCGATCCTACAATGAGCAGTTCTTC	CASSQVGDRGRSYNEQFF
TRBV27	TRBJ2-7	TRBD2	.	TGTGCCAGCAGTTTAGCGGGGGGGGCGGGCTCCTACGAGCAGTACTTC	CASSLAGGAGSYEQYF
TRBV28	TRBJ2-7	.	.	TGTGCCAGCAGTTTGGGCGGGAAAATCTCCTACGAGCAGTACTTC	CASSLGGKISYEQYF
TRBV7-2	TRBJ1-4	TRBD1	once	TGTGCCAGCAGCTTATCTTTTCCCAGGGGGTTTAATGAAAAACTGTTTTTT	CASSLSFPRGFNEKLFF
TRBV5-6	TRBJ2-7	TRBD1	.	TGTGCCAGCAGCTTGGTAGCAGGGGGACAAATCGGGTTGTTC	CASSLVAGGQIGLF
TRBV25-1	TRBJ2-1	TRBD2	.	TGTGCCAGCAGTGAGAGCGGGGATAGCTCCTACAATGAGCAGTTCTTC	CASSESGDSSYNEQFF
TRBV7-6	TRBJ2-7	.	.	TGTGCCAGCAGCTTAAGTGGACAGTCCTACGAGCAGTACTTC	CASSLSGQSYEQYF
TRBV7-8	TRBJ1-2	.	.	TGTGCCAGCAGCGCCGACAGGCTGCATGGCTACACCTTC	CASSADRLHGYTF
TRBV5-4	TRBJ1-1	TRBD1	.	TGTGCCAGCAGCTCCGACAGGGGTCAGAACACTGAAGCTTTCTTT	CASSSDRGQNTEAFF